A selection of T cell receptor beta chains follows, all from one sample in a study of T cell clones after liver transplantation. Repertoires were generated with immunoSEQ multiplex PCR, while TCRdb's copy carries only in-frame clones and drops some. The profile shows 70,000 or so clones, almost 95% of them singletons. The specimen was CD4+ T cells from blood, collected about 25 months after liver transplant. The source of these receptors is a human patient who received a liver transplant. The T cells may come from the graft donor. Each CDR3 is given with its conserved first and last residue. Fields, in order: V gene, clone size, CDR3 protein. Clone size is shown for a subset of rows, as once, few, many or a class of expanded clone.

TRBV27,NA,CASSISGASYEQYF
TRBV11-2,few,CASSLGLAINTGELFF
TRBV11-3,NA,CASSGGQGSFDEQFF
TRBV11-2,NA,CASSSGPNTDTQYF
TRBV7-3,NA,CASSRATNTGELFF
TRBV5-1,NA,CASSLDAGEQFF
TRBV20-1,NA,CSAFDRYGAFF
TRBV5-4,NA,CASSPPSGELFF
TRBV10-3,few,CAISESMVKDTEAFF
TRBV19,NA,CATYPTGGDYGYTF
TRBV6-1,NA,CASSFDRGSYEQYF
TRBV9,NA,CASSAGTSLYNEQFF
TRBV18,NA,CASSPIGQTSGNTIYF
TRBV7-3,NA,CASSPYGQGEQYF
TRBV6-5,NA,CATAGGGAGNTIYF
TRBV6-5,NA,CASNQGAGIYGYTF
TRBV30,once,CAWSPGQFTDTQYF
TRBV28,NA,CASSPAGGSNEKLFF
TRBV28,NA,CASSLTMDETQYF
TRBV2,NA,CASRGGRDIQYF
TRBV6-5,NA,CASSARTGNTEAFF
TRBV4-2,NA,CASSQEEGRVTGELFF
TRBV18,NA,CASTSRSGREGTDTQYF
TRBV21-1,NA,CASSPHSGETQYF
TRBV18,NA,CASSELAGGAYEQYF
TRBV7-9,NA,CASSLAGDSRDTQYF
TRBV6-6,once,CASSTGDTQYF
TRBV6-5,NA,CASRRAVYNSPLHF
TRBV5-1,NA,CASSTRGPSTDTQYF
TRBV7-7,once,CATLQVTGQGNGANVLTF
TRBV5-4,NA,CASSLQGALPRYTF
TRBV2,NA,CASNRIGGSYEQYF
TRBV29-1,NA,CSVDLNYGYTF
TRBV11-3,NA,CASSSSLAGVYNEQFF
TRBV4-3,NA,CASSQESGTTQYF
TRBV2,NA,CASSAGLARQNIQYF
TRBV19,NA,CASSIVGSGIRRSYEQYF
TRBV5-1,NA,CASTVISDGTEAFF
TRBV19,once,CASRREIQSYEQYF
TRBV5-1,NA,CASSLGTGFANEQFF
TRBV11-2,NA,CASSFESSGIHEQYF
TRBV7-8,NA,CASTRDRDTYEQYF
TRBV5-4,NA,CASSTGGTANYGYTF
TRBV7-2,NA,CASSLEAGDEKLFF
TRBV19,NA,CASSIGTSGAYEQYF
TRBV29-1,NA,CSVASSFSWDSPEKLFF
TRBV5-1,NA,CASSSGTGSYEQYF